This TCR beta chain was recovered during a study of T cells in Graves' hyperthyroidism and ophthalmopathy (dated by TCRdb to the late 2010s). About the study as a whole: Peripheral blood samples were taken at the time of initial diagnosis, prior to any treatment. In addition, the study compared T-cell repertoires in thyroid tissue and in blood from five or six Graves' hyperthyroidism patients. TCR V-J signatures able to tell the groups apart were searched for in a discovery cohort of more than 90 patients, of whom roughly 42 had Graves' ophthalmopathy and under 65 had stable Graves' hyperthyroidism. An independent validation cohort of around 19 hyperthyroidism patients and more than 15 patients who later progressed to ophthalmopathy tested prospective prediction of ophthalmopathy. After sampling, hyperthyroidism patients received methimazole starting at 30 mg daily, and ophthalmopathy patients received high-dose intravenous methylprednisolone. TCR Vbeta CDR3 sequencing of around 130 peripheral blood samples (roughly 41 ophthalmopathy, 75 hyperthyroidism and some 17 progressor patients) is reported in the paper. For training and testing, the 100 or so patients in the discovery cohort were randomly divided in a 7:3 ratio.

Trimming takes 6 bases from V and 2 bases from J, and the germline ends sit 10 bases apart. From cysteine to phenylalanine, the CDR3 is 13 amino acids long. Just CDR3 DNA is preserved here, 39 bases in frame from base 1. This clonotype was counted at least ten times. Which antigen it targets is not known. The sample holds no much larger clone one base away, and base qualities are not on file. A patient counted as having stable Graves' hyperthyroidism if no progression to ophthalmopathy occurred over 18 months of follow-up. The hyperthyroidism patients were between 18 and 65 years old and newly diagnosed, with a disease duration of less than 2 months. Any patient with an uncontrolled infection, another autoimmune disease, pregnancy or lactation was excluded. Clinical symptoms, serum thyroxine and TRAb, thyroid ultrasound, and orbital computed tomography formed the basis for the diagnoses. PBMCs were isolated from 10 ml of fresh peripheral blood by Ficoll-Paque density gradient centrifugation. Trizol reagent was used to extract total RNA, and RNA quality was then checked on an Agilent 2100 Bioanalyzer.

Amplification of TCR beta CDR3 regions was carried out from RNA transcripts. The TCR CDR3 was subjected to a first round of RT-PCR using the HTBI primer set and the Qiagen OneStep RT-PCR kit. Libraries were constructed in a second round of multiplex PCR, after which size selection and purification were carried out. Libraries were sequenced paired-end with 100 bp reads on an Illumina HiSeq2000. The original pipeline was this. SOAPnuke was used to process the raw data, throwing out any read that contained adapters or uncalled bases, had a mean Phred below 15, or lacked an exact constant-primer or identifier match. COPE v1.2.5 was used to merge the high-quality paired reads, and each unique nucleotide sequence was defined as a clonotype. MiTCR v1.1 was used to align clonotypes to the IMGT TRBV, TRBD and TRBJ reference segments. Only V-J combinations with frequency above 0.0001, covering 99% to 99.2% of repertoires, were analysed. A TCS score was defined as the ratio between F50 (clonal expansion) and ExV (chaos), using BLOSUM62-based TCRdist between CDR3 peptides within each V-J. Welch's t-statistics and random forest reduced 450 to 600 V-J features to 13, which were used in a naive Bayes classifier (R e1071). TCRdb reran the public reads through fastp at Q25 and MiXCR, keeping productive beta chains. Every entry covers one CDR3 protein and lists the most common genes and DNA from its rows. The V and J calls were determined by TCRdb, not by the authors. The sample yields 300,000 or so distinct CDR3 sequences; over 15% were counted once. 33% of the sample goes to the ten largest clones.

General study outcomes and caveats: Sample size was not statistically predetermined, and investigators were not blinded to group allocation. Most expanded thyroid clonotypes (frequency above 0.001) were also found in blood, which suggests that blood repertoires may mirror thyroid immune responses. In cross-validation, a model built on a 13 V-J signature told ophthalmopathy apart from stable hyperthyroidism with less than 90% sensitivity and 81% to 82% specificity, and in testing the same model reached 80%/75%. In validation, the model predicted progression to ophthalmopathy with just under 71% sensitivity and approximately 74% specificity, a median of around six months before onset.

This sequence uses TRBV12-3 or TRBV12-4 and TRBJ2-5; a tentative D match to TRBD1 spans 6 bases. This TCR derives from a man aged 25-45 years with Graves' hyperthyroidism. Source material: blood. The DNA reads as follows: TGTGCCAGCAGAAGGGACATGCAAGAGACCCAGTACTTC. Its protein is CASRRDMQETQYF.